Sequencing of this T cell receptor beta chain was carried out in a study of cytomegalovirus exposure and HLA in healthy donors. Vbeta (60) and Jbeta (13) primers were used in the PCR. Assay used: immunoSEQ multiplex PCR; TCRdb lists only in-frame clones, some missing. This sample has 110,000 to 150,000 clones; about 82% occur once, and the top ten carry about 3.7%. The V segment lost 3 bases and the J segment 7 bases; nucleotides outside the gene matches: 5. There are 13 residues in the CDR3. Germline loops: CDR1 SEHNR, CDR2 FQNEAQ (reference sequence). The chain is built from TRBV7-9 and TRBJ2-7; the match to TRBD1 covers 8 bases. Specimen: PBMCs. This sequence originates from a male donor in good health and CMV-seronegative. The CDR3 loop reads CASSFQGAGEQYF. The DNA for the CDR3 is TGTGCCAGCAGCTTTCAGGGGGCGGGTGAGCAGTACTTC.